The T cell receptor beta chain described here comes from a study of CD8+ T cells in alopecia areata. In regard to this clone: Antigen: not known.

The study's findings and limits: Clonality exceeded that of normal scalp in lesional scalp, most notably in alopecia totalis/universalis. Relative to mice, TCR sharing across patients was less clear, a difference possibly HLA-related. Persistence during tofacitinib was seen for many expanded lesional clones in scalp and blood.

The CDR3 is 10 residues long. Trimming left V 3 bases short and J 6 bases short, with 5 bases between. Germline-derived CDR1 and CDR2 are SQVTM and ANQGSEA. Treatment indicated: oral pan-JAK inhibitor, 5-10 mg twice daily. Extracted RNA was reverse transcribed, and the resulting cDNA served as sequencing template. Using immunoSEQ multiplex PCR, the repertoire was profiled, and TCRdb retains in-frame clones only, with some absent. The sample includes 150,000 to 200,000 clones, 50% to 65% of them seen just once. The V call is TRBV29-1, the J call TRBJ1-2; D is unresolved. Source: CD8+ T cells sorted from blood, taken at week 24, from a patient treated with tofacitinib. The TCR comes from a human donor with alopecia areata. CDR3 bases: TGCAGCGTTGATTGGGATGGCTACACCTTC. Its protein is CSVDWDGYTF.